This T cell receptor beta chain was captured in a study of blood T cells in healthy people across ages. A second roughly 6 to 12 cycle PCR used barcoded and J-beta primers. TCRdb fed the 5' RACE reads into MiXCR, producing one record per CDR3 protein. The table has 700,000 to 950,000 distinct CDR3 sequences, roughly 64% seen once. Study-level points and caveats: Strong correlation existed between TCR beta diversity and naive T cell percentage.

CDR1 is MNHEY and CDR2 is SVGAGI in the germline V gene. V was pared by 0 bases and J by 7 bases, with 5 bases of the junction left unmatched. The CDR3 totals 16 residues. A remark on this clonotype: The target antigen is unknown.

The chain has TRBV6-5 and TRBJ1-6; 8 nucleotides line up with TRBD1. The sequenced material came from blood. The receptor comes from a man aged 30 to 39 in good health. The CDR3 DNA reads TGTGCCAGCAGTTACTCGATAGGACAGGGAAATTCACCCCTCCACTTT. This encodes CASSYSIGQGNSPLHF.